A selection of T cell receptor beta chains follows, all from one sample in a study of shared clonotypes between healthy human individuals. The table came from immunoSEQ multiplex PCR; TCRdb's copy has only in-frame clones and leaves some out. The sample has about 2 million clones, 85% to 95% seen once; the top ten hold under 0.15%. The sequenced sample consisted of naive CD4+ T cells sorted from blood. Receptors were obtained from a man aged 18 to 29 in good health. The conserved cysteine and the conserved F or W are not part of the CDR3 here. The order of the fields is CDR3 length, V gene, J gene, CDR3 protein.

>12|TRBV6-5|TRBJ1-2
ASRGQSSNYGYT
>14|TRBV11-2|TRBJ1-6
ASSPGRERGNSPLH
>13|TRBV19|TRBJ1-3
ASRPNREGGNTIY
>12|TRBV7-9|TRBJ2-1
ASSTQGVDNEQF
>12|TRBV6-1|TRBJ1-2
ASSEGQRNYGYT
>14|TRBV6-6|TRBJ2-7
ASSYSYAVEAYEQY
>12|TRBV4-3|TRBJ1-2
ASSQDWKESGYT
>11|TRBV6-5|TRBJ1-2
ASSPQPGNGYT
>10|TRBV7-2|TRBJ2-3
ASSLQADTQY
>12|TRBV19|TRBJ1-5
ASTPTGANQPQH
>13|TRBV10-2|TRBJ2-7
ASRLGTGGLYEQY
>10|TRBV6-1|TRBJ2-7
ASSLQGYEQY
>13|TRBV5-4|TRBJ2-5
ASSLSGGKGETQY
>12|TRBV5-1|TRBJ1-2
ASSLDGPPMGYT
>13|TRBV10-3|TRBJ1-6
AISESGQAGSPLH
>13|TRBV10-3|TRBJ1-6
AISDVSAPNSPLH
>13|TRBV30|TRBJ2-5
AWTSGALFQETQY
>11|TRBV7-9|TRBJ2-2
ASPTPRDGELF
>11|TRBV10-3|TRBJ2-7
ATSTGAPSEQY
>13|TRBV30|TRBJ1-4
AWAIGGLDNEKLF
>9|TRBV6-6|TRBJ1-1
ASSKTSEAF